The rows below give T cell receptor beta chains drawn from one sample of a study of beta chain features in type 1 diabetes. Data came from immunoSEQ multiplex PCR; TCRdb stores just in-frame clones and leaves some out. The sample contains some 25,000 clones, roughly three quarters of which appear only once. The sequenced sample was Tregs from blood. The receptors stem from a woman between 40 and 50 years old in good health. CDR3s include the opening cysteine and the closing phenylalanine or tryptophan. D genes are given only for firm matches. Not every row has a clone size; where given, it reads once, few, many or a size class.

clone_size	v_call	j_call	cdr3_length	d_call	cdr3_nt	cdr3_aa
NA	TRBV7-9	TRBJ1-1	18	TRBD1	TGTGCCAGCAGCCTTATGACGGGACAGGGGCTTGGAGACACTGAAGCTTTCTTT	CASSLMTGQGLGDTEAFF
NA	TRBV4-1	TRBJ2-7	15	TRBD1	TGCGCCAGCAGCTTCTCCGGGACAGGATCCTACGAGCAGTACTTC	CASSFSGTGSYEQYF
once	TRBV6-5	TRBJ2-7	15	TRBD2	TGTGCCAGCAGTTACAGTGCGGGGGAGACCTACGAGCAGTACTTC	CASSYSAGETYEQYF
NA	TRBV19	TRBJ2-1	15	NA	TGTGCCAGTAGTATAGGAGGGAAAGCCGACAATGAGCAGTTCTTC	CASSIGGKADNEQFF
NA	TRBV6-5	TRBJ2-7	13	TRBD1	TGTGCCAGCAGTCTCCCGGGACAGGGCGAGCAGTACTTC	CASSLPGQGEQYF
NA	TRBV7-9	TRBJ2-1	14	TRBD2	TGTGCCAGCACCTTACTAGCGTCCTACAATGAGCAGTTCTTC	CASTLLASYNEQFF
once	TRBV7-2	TRBJ2-2	15	NA	TGTGCCAGCAGCTTAACCCGGACAGTTCGCGGGGAGCTGTTTTTT	CASSLTRTVRGELFF
NA	TRBV7-9	TRBJ2-5	14	NA	TGTGCCAGCAGCTTTAGAGGGGGAACGGAGACCCAGTACTTC	CASSFRGGTETQYF
few	TRBV27	TRBJ1-5	13	NA	TGTGCCAGCAGAGGAGGCCCCAATCAGCCCCAGCATTTT	CASRGGPNQPQHF
NA	TRBV6-1	TRBJ2-5	12	TRBD1	TGTGCCAGCCGGGACAGGGGAGAGACCCAGTACTTC	CASRDRGETQYF
NA	TRBV10-3	TRBJ1-1	15	TRBD1	TGTGCCATCAGTGAGGGACAGGGAGCGAGAACTGAAGCTTTCTTT	CAISEGQGARTEAFF
NA	TRBV7-2	TRBJ2-2	15	TRBD2	TGTGCCAGCAGGAGGGGGCTAGCGGGATCCGGGGAGCTGTTTTTT	CASRRGLAGSGELFF
NA	TRBV14	TRBJ1-4	15	TRBD1	TGTGCCAGCAGCCGGACAGGGTGGGGAGATGAAAAACTGTTTTTT	CASSRTGWGDEKLFF
NA	TRBV2	TRBJ1-1	13	NA	TGTGCCAGCAGTGAACGGGGTAGGACTGAAGCTTTCTTT	CASSERGRTEAFF
NA	TRBV5-4	TRBJ2-2	16	TRBD2	TGTGCCAGCAGCACTCCGACTAGCGGGGTAACCGGGGAGCTGTTTTTT	CASSTPTSGVTGELFF
NA	TRBV10-3	TRBJ1-5	15	NA	TGTGCCATCAGTGAGTCCTCCCTGAGCAATCAGCCCCAGCATTTT	CAISESSLSNQPQHF
NA	TRBV5-5	TRBJ2-7	11	NA	TGTGCCAGCAGATCAAATTACGAGCAATACTTC	CASRSNYEQYF
once	TRBV5-6	TRBJ2-2	15	TRBD1	TGTGCCAGCAGCCTTGGGACAGGGGCCACCGGGGAGCTGTTTTTT	CASSLGTGATGELFF
NA	TRBV5-1	TRBJ2-5	11	NA	TGCGCCAGCAGTCCCGGAGAGACCCAGTACTTC	CASSPGETQYF
NA	TRBV7-2	TRBJ2-7	14	NA	TGTGCCAGCAGCCGCGCAACAGAAATCTACGAGCAGTACTTC	CASSRATEIYEQYF
NA	TRBV19	TRBJ1-6	18	NA	TGTGCCAGTAGTATTTCTCATCGGGAGAGCTCCTATAATTCACCCCTCCACTTT	CASSISHRESSYNSPLHF
large	TRBV15	TRBJ2-6	15	NA	TGTGCCACCTTAACTAAGGAATCCGGGGCCAACGTCCTGACTTTC	CATLTKESGANVLTF
NA	TRBV5-1	TRBJ2-7	16	NA	TGCGCCAGCAGCTTGGCCGGAACTAAGAGCTCCTACGAGCAGTACTTC	CASSLAGTKSSYEQYF
few	TRBV7-2	TRBJ2-1	14	NA	TGTGCCAGCAGCTTAGCCAGGGTCAAGGATGAGCAGTTCTTC	CASSLARVKDEQFF
NA	TRBV7-8	TRBJ1-1	16	NA	TGTGCCAGCAGTTTGTATAACAGGGTGGTAGACACTGAAGCTTTCTTT	CASSLYNRVVDTEAFF
NA	TRBV29-1	TRBJ2-1	16	TRBD1	TGCAGCGTTGACGGAAAGGGGACAGCTACTTACAATGAGCAGTTCTTC	CSVDGKGTATYNEQFF
NA	TRBV5-6	TRBJ1-1	14	NA	TGTGCCAGCAGCCGCGCGGGGGTGAACACTGAAGCTTTCTTT	CASSRAGVNTEAFF
NA	TRBV7-9	TRBJ2-7	15	TRBD1	TGTGCCAGCAGCTCGGAAGGACAGGGCAGGGACGAGCAGTACTTC	CASSSEGQGRDEQYF
few	TRBV11-2	TRBJ2-7	15	NA	TGTGCCAGCAGCTTATCAGGGAATCTCGGCTACGAGCAGTACTTC	CASSLSGNLGYEQYF
few	TRBV7-2	TRBJ2-1	15	TRBD1	TGTGCCAGCAGCTTAGCTACGGACAGGGGCAATGAGCAGTTCTTC	CASSLATDRGNEQFF
NA	TRBV7-9	TRBJ1-2	14	NA	TGTGCCAGCAGCTCAGGGGCAGGCAACTATGGCTACACCTTC	CASSSGAGNYGYTF
NA	TRBV6-6	TRBJ2-2	16	NA	TGTGCCAGCAGCCGAGGGGGGGACGTCAACACCGGGGAGCTGTTTTTT	CASSRGGDVNTGELFF
NA	TRBV19	TRBJ2-7	13	NA	TGTGCCAGTAGTATAGGGACTGACTACGAGCAGTACTTC	CASSIGTDYEQYF
NA	TRBV5-8	TRBJ1-5	13	TRBD1	TGTGCCAGCAGCTTACAGGGGAGTCAGCCCCAGCATTTT	CASSLQGSQPQHF
NA	TRBV23-1	TRBJ1-5	18	NA	TGCGCCAGCAGTCAGAACAAAGGGGGTTCGGTCAGCAATCAGCCCCAGCATTTT	CASSQNKGGSVSNQPQHF
NA	TRBV5-1	TRBJ2-7	13	TRBD1	TGCGCCAGCAGCTGGGACAGGGGGTTAGAGCAGTACTTC	CASSWDRGLEQYF
NA	TRBV7-2	TRBJ1-5	15	NA	TGTGCCAGCAGCTTCCAGGGTTATAGCAATCAGCCCCAGCATTTT	CASSFQGYSNQPQHF
NA	TRBV5-5	TRBJ2-1	11	TRBD2	TGTGCCAGCAGGGGTGGGACTAAGCAGTTCTTC	CASRGGTKQFF
once	TRBV6-5	TRBJ1-1	15	TRBD1	TGTGCCAGCAGTGCTTATGGGACAGGGGTTACTGAAGCTTTCTTT	CASSAYGTGVTEAFF
NA	TRBV6-1	TRBJ2-3	14	TRBD2	TGTGCCAGCAGTGTGATGGGGGGGGCAGATACGCAGTATTTT	CASSVMGGADTQYF
NA	TRBV5-1	TRBJ2-3	15	NA	TGCGCCAGCAGCTTAGGCGGGGCCATCACAGATACGCAGTATTTT	CASSLGGAITDTQYF
NA	TRBV27	TRBJ2-7	15	TRBD2	TGTGCCAGCAGTTTCCAAGCGGGGCCCTCCTACGAGCAGTACTTC	CASSFQAGPSYEQYF
few	TRBV2	TRBJ2-5	12	TRBD1	TGTGCCAGCAGAGACAGGGTAGAGACCCAGTACTTC	CASRDRVETQYF
NA	TRBV5-1	TRBJ1-2	12	NA	TGCGCCAGCAGCCCCGGGGGGCTTGGCTACACCTTC	CASSPGGLGYTF
NA	TRBV4-2	TRBJ1-1	13	NA	TGTGCCAGCAGCGGGGAGGGTGAGTCTGAAGCTTTCTTT	CASSGEGESEAFF
NA	TRBV7-2	TRBJ2-3	17	TRBD2	TGTGCCAGCAGCGCCCAGGCCGGGACTAGCTCCCAGGATACGCAGTATTTT	CASSAQAGTSSQDTQYF
NA	TRBV5-1	TRBJ2-6	18	NA	TGCGCCAGCAGCTTGGTTCGGGTCAGCAGCTCTGGGGCCAACGTCCTGACTTTC	CASSLVRVSSSGANVLTF
once	TRBV5-1	TRBJ2-7	14	TRBD1	TGCGCCAGCAGCTTTAGGACAGGGGGCTTGGAGCAGTACTTC	CASSFRTGGLEQYF
NA	TRBV11-2	TRBJ1-1	13	NA	TGTGCCAGCAGCTTAGTTGCGGACACTGAAGCTTTCTTT	CASSLVADTEAFF